This T cell receptor (beta chain) was found in a study of shared clonotypes between healthy human individuals. At the level of the study: The composition of the donors was a couple of women and three men aged 18 to 49.

Assay used: immunoSEQ multiplex PCR; TCRdb lists only in-frame clones, some missing. The sample records around 2.5 million clones, approximately 93% being singletons. The study, taken as a whole, reports: Shared clonotypes: approximately 5% naive CD4, 3% to 3.5% naive CD8, over 2% memory CD4, 0.4% to 0.45% memory CD8.

The V gene end was trimmed by 5 bases and the J gene end by 5 bases; junction bases not matched to a gene: 13. The V gene's germline CDR1 is SGHVS and CDR2 FNYEAQ. This CDR3 is built from 16 residues. A remark on this clone: No antigen is known for it.

This chain connects TRBV7-6 to TRBJ2-3; 7 positions match TRBD1. The sample consisted of naive CD4+ T cells from PBMCs. Subset in this sample: CD45RA+ positively selected. This TCR was recovered from a man between 18 and 35 years old in good health. Some clones in this sample may be carry-over from other donors' samples. CDR3 nucleotide sequence: TGTGCCAGCAGCCCTAGATTTGACAGGGACAAAGATACGCAGTATTTT. Encoded protein: CASSPRFDRDKDTQYF.